The sequence of this T cell receptor beta chain was determined in a study of a mutant IDH1 vaccine in newly diagnosed glioma. Study-wide background: Standard pretreatment was either radiotherapy, temozolomide, or, for most, radiochemotherapy with temozolomide. Findings and limits, study-wide: The study observed vaccine-induced immune responses in around 94% of patients. With respect to changes in top peripheral T cell clonotypes, pseudoprogression seemed unrelated.

Data came from immunoSEQ multiplex PCR; TCRdb stores just in-frame clones and leaves some out. The table shows 60,000 to 75,000 clones, with 79% occurring only once. Time point specified: baseline, week 1 (first vaccination visit). The treatment: pre-vaccination baseline after standard-of-care therapy. Diagnosis in the donors showed new WHO grade 3 or 4 astrocytomas that were IDH1-mutant and ATRX-lost. Germline CDR1 is SGHRS and CDR2 is YFSETQ. Trimming cost V 4 bases and J 2 bases, with 9 bases left between them. The CDR3 has 13 residues. Remarks on this clone: The antigen remains unidentified.

The input for sequencing was PBMCs, taken from a glioma patient treated with radiotherapy, temozolomide or both. This rearrangement joins TRBV5-1 to TRBJ2-5, with D unresolved. The sequence derives from a man aged 50 or older with glioma. The DNA for the CDR3 is TGCGCCAGCAGCCCTGGACCGCAAGAGACCCAGTACTTC. It translates to CASSPGPQETQYF.